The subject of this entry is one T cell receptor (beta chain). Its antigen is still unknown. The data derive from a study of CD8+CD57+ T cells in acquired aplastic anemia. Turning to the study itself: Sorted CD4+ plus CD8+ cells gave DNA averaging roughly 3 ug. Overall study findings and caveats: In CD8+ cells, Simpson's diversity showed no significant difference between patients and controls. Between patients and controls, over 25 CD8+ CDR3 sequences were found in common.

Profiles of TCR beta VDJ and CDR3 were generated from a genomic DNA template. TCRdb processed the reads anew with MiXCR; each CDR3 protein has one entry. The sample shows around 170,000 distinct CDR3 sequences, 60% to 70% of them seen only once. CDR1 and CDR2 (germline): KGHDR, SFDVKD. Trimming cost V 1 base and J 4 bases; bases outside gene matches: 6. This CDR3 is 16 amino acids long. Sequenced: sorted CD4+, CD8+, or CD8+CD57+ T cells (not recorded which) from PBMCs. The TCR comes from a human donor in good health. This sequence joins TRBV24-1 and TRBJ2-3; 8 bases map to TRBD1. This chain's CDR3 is CATSDLQGEVADTQYF. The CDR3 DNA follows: TGTGCCACCAGTGATTTACAGGGGGAGGTAGCAGATACGCAGTATTTT.